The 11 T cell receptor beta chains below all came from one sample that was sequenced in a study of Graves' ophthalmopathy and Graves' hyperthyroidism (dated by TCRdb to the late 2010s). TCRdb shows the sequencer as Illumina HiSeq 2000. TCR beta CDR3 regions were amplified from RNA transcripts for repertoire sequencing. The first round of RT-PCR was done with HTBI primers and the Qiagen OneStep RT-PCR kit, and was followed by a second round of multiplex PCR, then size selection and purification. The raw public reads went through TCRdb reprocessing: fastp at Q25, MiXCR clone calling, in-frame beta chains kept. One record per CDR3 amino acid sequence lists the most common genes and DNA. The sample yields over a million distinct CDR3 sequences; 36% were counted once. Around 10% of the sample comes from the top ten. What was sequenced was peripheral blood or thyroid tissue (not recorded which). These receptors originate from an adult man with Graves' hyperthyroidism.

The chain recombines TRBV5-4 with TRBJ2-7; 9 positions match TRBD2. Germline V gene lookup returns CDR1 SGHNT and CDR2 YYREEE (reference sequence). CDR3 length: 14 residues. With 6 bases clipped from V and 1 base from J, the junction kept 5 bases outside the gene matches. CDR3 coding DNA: TGTGCCAGCACCCTAGCGGGATCGTCCTACGAGCAGTACTTC. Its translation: CASTLAGSSYEQYF.

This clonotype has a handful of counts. The CDR3 here is CASSYSVGTGGIMEPQHF. The CDR3 region has the DNA TGTGCCAGCAGTTACTCCGTTGGAACAGGGGGCATAATGGAGCCCCAGCATTTT. The genes are TRBV6-5 and TRBJ1-5; 9 bases are shared with TRBD1. CDR1 and CDR2 from the germline V gene are MNHEY and SVGAGI. CDR3 length: 18 residues. The trim removed 0 bases at V and 8 bases at J, leaving 14 bases unmatched.

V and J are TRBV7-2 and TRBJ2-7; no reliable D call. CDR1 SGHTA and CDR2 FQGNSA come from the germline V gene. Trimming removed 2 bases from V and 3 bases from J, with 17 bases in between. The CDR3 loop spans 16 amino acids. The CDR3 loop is CASSLLGEGINYEQYF. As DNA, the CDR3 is TGTGCCAGCAGCTTACTCGGCGAAGGGATCAACTACGAGCAGTACTTC.

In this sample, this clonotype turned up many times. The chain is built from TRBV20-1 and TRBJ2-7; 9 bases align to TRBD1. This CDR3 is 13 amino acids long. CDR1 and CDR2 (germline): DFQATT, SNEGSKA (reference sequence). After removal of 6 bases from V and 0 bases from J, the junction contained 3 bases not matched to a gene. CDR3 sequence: CSAPDRGSYEQYF. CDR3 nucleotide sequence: TGCAGTGCACCGGACAGGGGCTCCTACGAGCAGTACTTC.

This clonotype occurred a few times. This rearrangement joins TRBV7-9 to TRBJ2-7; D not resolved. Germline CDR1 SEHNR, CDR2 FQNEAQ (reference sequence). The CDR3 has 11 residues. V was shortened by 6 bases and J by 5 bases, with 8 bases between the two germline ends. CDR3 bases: TGTGCCAGCAGTCCAGTCGACGAGCAGTACTTC. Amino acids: CASSPVDEQYF.

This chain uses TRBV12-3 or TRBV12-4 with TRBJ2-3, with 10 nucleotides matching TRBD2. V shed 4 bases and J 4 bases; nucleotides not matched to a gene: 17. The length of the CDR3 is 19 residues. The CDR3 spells CASSSRPGTSVPTADTQYF. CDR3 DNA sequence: TGTGCCAGCAGTTCGCGTCCCGGGACTAGCGTCCCAACCGCAGATACGCAGTATTTT.

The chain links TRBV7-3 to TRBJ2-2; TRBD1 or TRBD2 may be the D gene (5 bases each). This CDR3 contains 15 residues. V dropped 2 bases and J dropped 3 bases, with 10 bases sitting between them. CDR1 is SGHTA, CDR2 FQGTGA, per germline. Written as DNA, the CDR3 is TGTGCCAGCAGCTTATGGGGGTCTGACACCGGGGAGCTGTTTTTT. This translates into CASSLWGSDTGELFF.

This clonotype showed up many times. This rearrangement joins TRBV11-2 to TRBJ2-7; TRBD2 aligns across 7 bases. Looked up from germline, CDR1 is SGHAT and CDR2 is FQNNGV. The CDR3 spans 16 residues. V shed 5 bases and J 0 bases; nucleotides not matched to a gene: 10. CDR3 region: CASSERGSYSSYEQYF. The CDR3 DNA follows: TGTGCCAGCAGCGAACGCGGGAGTTACAGCTCCTACGAGCAGTACTTC.

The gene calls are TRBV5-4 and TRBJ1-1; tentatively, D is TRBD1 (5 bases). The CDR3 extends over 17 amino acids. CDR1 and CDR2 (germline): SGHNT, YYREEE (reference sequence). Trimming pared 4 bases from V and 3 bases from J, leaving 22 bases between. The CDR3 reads CASSGGTYRFLDTEAFF. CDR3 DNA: TGTGCCAGCAGCGGTGGAACCTACAGGTTTCTGGACACTGAAGCTTTCTTT.

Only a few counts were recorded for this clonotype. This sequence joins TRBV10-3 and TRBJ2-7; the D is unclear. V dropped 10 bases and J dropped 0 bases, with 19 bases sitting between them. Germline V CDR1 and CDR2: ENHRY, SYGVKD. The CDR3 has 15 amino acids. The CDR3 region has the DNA TGTGCCAGCAGCGTAGCTGGGATCAGCTCCTACGAGCAGTACTTC. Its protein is CASSVAGISSYEQYF.

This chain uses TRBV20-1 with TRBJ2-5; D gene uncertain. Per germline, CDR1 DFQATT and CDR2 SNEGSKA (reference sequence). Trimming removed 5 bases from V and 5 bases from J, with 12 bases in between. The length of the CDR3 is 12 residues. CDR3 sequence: CSAGAGGETQYF. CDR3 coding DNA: TGCAGTGCTGGAGCAGGTGGCGAGACCCAGTACTTC.